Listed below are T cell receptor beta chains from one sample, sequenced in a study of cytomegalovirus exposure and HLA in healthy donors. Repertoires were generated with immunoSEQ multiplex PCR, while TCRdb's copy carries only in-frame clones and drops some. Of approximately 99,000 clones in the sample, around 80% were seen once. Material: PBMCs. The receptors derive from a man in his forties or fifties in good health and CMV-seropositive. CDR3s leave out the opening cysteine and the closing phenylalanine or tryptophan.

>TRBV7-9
SSSLAPGGKGYT
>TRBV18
ASSQGQGGWNTEAF
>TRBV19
AGGSNTGELF
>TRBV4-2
ASSQEQGNQPQH
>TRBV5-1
ASSTAGGRITGELF
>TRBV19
ASSGGQLLGFYNEQF
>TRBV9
ASSVGRGLNTEAF
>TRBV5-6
ASSLQAGSVQPQH
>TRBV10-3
ATTEGPPTNYGYT
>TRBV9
ASGDGRGKGTEAF
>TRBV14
ASSLLGGPTYEQY
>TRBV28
ASSTGGTYGYT
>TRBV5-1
ASSLAGGTDTQY
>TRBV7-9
ASSLGRDTIY
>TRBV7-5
VRSFFPGTGAYEQY
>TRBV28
ASSSGTDGNTIY
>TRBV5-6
ASNPRVGGLRGYT
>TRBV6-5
ASSAGVGNTIY
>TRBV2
ASSDGTGKQPQH
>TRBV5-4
ASSLRSGLPKAAF
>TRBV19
ASSMGTTGEQF
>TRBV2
ASSEEGGRQPQH
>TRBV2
ASSRLGSYNSPLH
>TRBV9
ASSPPAGLDGNTIY
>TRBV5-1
ASSLNAGAGYT
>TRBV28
ASSSRQGQETQY
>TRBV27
ASSLAGGPLNEQF
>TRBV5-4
ASSLAGQWDTEAF
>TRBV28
ASSSSGYNEKLF
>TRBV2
ASAYSGLRRAKETQY
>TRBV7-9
ASSFVERGGGWAF
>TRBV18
ASSQGQGETEAF
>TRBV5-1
ASSLDGGRSYNEQF
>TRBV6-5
ASSRTNTDTQY
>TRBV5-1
ASGFRDREREAQY
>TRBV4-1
ASSPNGQTHTEAF
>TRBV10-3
AIASDLRGNQPQH
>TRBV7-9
ASSLGENGYT
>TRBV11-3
ASSLDPGQETQY
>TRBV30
AWKMDYDNSPLH
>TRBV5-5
ASSGRAGAGYT
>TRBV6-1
ASSVGRQVEAF
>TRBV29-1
SVETGGVTGELF
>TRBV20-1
SAEDNSPLH
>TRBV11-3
ASSPSPGQGQVAGELF
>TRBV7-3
ASSGGGAGTDTQY
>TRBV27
ASSFQGRGETQY
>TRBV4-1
ASSQGNGAYGYT
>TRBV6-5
ASSYGRGYEQY